These 17 T cell receptor beta chains originate from one sample sequenced in a study of shared clonotypes between healthy human individuals (dated by TCRdb to the early 2020s). Library generation was performed with the immunoSEQ multiplex PCR assay. TCRdb stores this immuneACCESS table with in-frame sequences only. Part of the clones is absent; in the studies checked, under half of the shortfall reflects unresolved V genes, and no reason is known for the rest. The table for this sample lists fewer than 1.6 million clones; around 98.5% of them were counted only once. The top ten hold 0.36% of the sample. The specimen was naive CD4+ T cells sorted from blood. The sample's cell subset or site label, in plain terms: CD45RA+ positively selected. Receptors originate from a man younger than 45 in good health.

The chain carries TRBV10-3 and TRBJ2-1; 7 bases line up with TRBD2. The V segment lost 4 bases and the J segment 6 bases; nucleotides outside the gene matches: 18. From germline, CDR1 is ENHRY and CDR2 SYGVKD. This CDR3 region has 18 residues. CDR3 sequence reads: CAISASELREGLSNEQFF. In nucleotides, the CDR3 is TGTGCCATCAGTGCGAGCGAACTCAGGGAGGGGCTGAGCAATGAGCAGTTCTTC.

This chain connects TRBV27 to TRBJ1-5; perhaps TRBD1 as D (6 bases). This CDR3 comprises 14 residues. Trimming pared 5 bases from V and 3 bases from J, leaving 11 bases between. CDR1 and CDR2 from the germline V gene are MNHEY and SMNVEV (reference sequence). Here the CDR3 DNA reads TGTGCCAGCAGTGTAGGGGGTTCCAATCAGCCCCAGCATTTT. Translated, it gives CASSVGGSNQPQHF.

The chain is built from TRBV27 and TRBJ1-1; D is uncertain. CDR3 size: 14 residues. Germline V gene data show CDR1 as MNHEY and CDR2 as SMNVEV (reference sequence). Trimming cost V 3 bases and J 1 base, with 9 bases left between them. In DNA, the CDR3 is TGTGCCAGCAGTTTTAGGGCCTCGAACACTGAAGCTTTCTTT. This translates into CASSFRASNTEAFF.

This rearrangement joins TRBV2 to TRBJ1-3; D is ambiguous. The germline CDR1 and CDR2 sequences are SNHLY and FYNNEI. Trimming took 4 bases from V and 2 from J, leaving 9 bases between them. CDR3 length: 14 residues. The CDR3 sequence: CASSGTEAGNTIYF. The CDR3 coding sequence is TGTGCCAGCAGTGGGACGGAGGCTGGAAACACCATATATTTT.

The genes are TRBV28 and TRBJ2-5; 8 nucleotides match TRBD1. The V gene's germline CDR1 is MDHEN and CDR2 SYDVKM. V shed 2 bases and J 5 bases; nucleotides not matched to a gene: 4. CDR3 length: 14 amino acids. In DNA, the CDR3 is TGTGCCAGCAGTTTACAGGGGGCTCGGGAGACCCAGTACTTC. Translating gives CASSLQGARETQYF.

Remarks on this clone: Different DNA sequences within this sample yield the same CDR3. V is TRBV28 and J is TRBJ1-2, with 9 positions matching TRBD1. The CDR3 loop spans 13 amino acids. CDR1 and CDR2 (germline): MDHEN, SYDVKM. V lost 6 bases, J lost 4 bases, and 3 bases stayed unmatched. CDR3 coding DNA: TGTGCCAGCAGCAGGACAGGGGTCTATGGCTACACCTTC. Encoded protein: CASSRTGVYGYTF.

As regards this clone: This specimen includes other DNA sequences encoding the same CDR3. The chain combines TRBV20-1 with TRBJ2-7, with D unresolved. The CDR3 is 10 residues long. The V and J ends lost 1 base and 5 bases respectively, with 3 bases between them. Germline CDR1 is DFQATT and CDR2 is SNEGSKA (reference sequence). The CDR3 spells CSARGHEQYF. As DNA, the CDR3 is TGCAGTGCTAGAGGACACGAGCAGTACTTC.

CDR3 sequence (DNA): TGCGCCAGCAGCCAAGATTTAGATACCTACGAGCAGTACTTC. Its translation is CASSQDLDTYEQYF. The genes are TRBV4-3 and TRBJ2-7, with D unresolved. The CDR3 length is 14 residues. V lost 0 bases to trimming and J lost 2 bases, with 8 bases between them. CDR1 LGHNA and CDR2 YSLEER come from the germline V gene.

The chain combines TRBV28 with TRBJ1-2, with 9 bases identical to TRBD1. The CDR3 has 14 residues. The ends lost 6 bases at V and 4 bases at J; junction bases unmatched: 6. Germline CDR1 MDHEN, CDR2 SYDVKM. CDR3 in amino acids: CASSATGGGYGYTF. CDR3 DNA: TGTGCCAGCAGCGCCACAGGGGGCGGCTATGGCTACACCTTC.

This clone appeared once. CDR3 amino acids: CASSPRTKETQYF. In DNA, the CDR3 is TGTGCCAGCAGCCCAAGGACTAAGGAGACCCAGTACTTC. The genes are TRBV7-9 and TRBJ2-5, with D tentatively TRBD2 (6 bases). V was clipped by 5 bases and J by 5 bases, with 12 bases between them. Germline V lookup: CDR1 SEHNR, CDR2 FQNEAQ (reference sequence). The CDR3 totals 13 residues.

This chain links TRBV18 with TRBJ2-1; 10 bases line up with TRBD2. This CDR3 spans 15 amino acids. Per germline, CDR1 KGHSH and CDR2 LQKENI. Trimming cost V 8 bases and J 5 bases; bases outside gene matches: 9. The CDR3 DNA reads TGTGCCAGCGAAACCGGGACTAGCGTGAACAATGAGCAGTTCTTC. Translated, it gives CASETGTSVNNEQFF. Filled out from reference TRBV18 and TRBJ2-1, the complete variable domain reads NAGVMQNPRHLVRRRGQEARLRCSPMKGHSHVYWYRQLPEEGLKFMVYLQKENIIDESGMPKERFSAEFPKEGPSILRIQQVVRGDSAAYFCASETGTSVNNEQFFGPGTRLTVL.

The chain uses TRBV6-5 and TRBJ2-5, with 8 positions matching TRBD2. Per germline, CDR1 MNHEY and CDR2 SVGAGI. Trimming removed 7 bases from V and 5 bases from J; junction bases left unmatched: 9. The CDR3 sequence is 14 residues long. The CDR3 reads CASTGGRGGETQYF. The CDR3 DNA reads as TGTGCCAGCACGGGGGGGCGCGGAGGGGAGACCCAGTACTTC.

This clone was recorded only once. The chain employs TRBV10-3 and TRBJ2-3; 10 nucleotides line up with TRBD2. V lost 8 bases to trimming and J lost 4 bases; unmatched junction nucleotides: 9. Germline CDR1 reads ENHRY; CDR2 reads SYGVKD. The CDR3 is 15 amino acids. The CDR3 DNA sequence: TGTGCCATCCGGGCGGCTAGCGGGAGCTCAGATACGCAGTATTTT. Its translation is CAIRAASGSSDTQYF.

The chain couples TRBV5-6 to TRBJ2-6, with D possibly being TRBD1 (6 bases). Germline V gene lookup returns CDR1 SGHDT and CDR2 YYEEEE. V lost 4 bases to trimming and J lost 0 bases, with 14 bases between them. The CDR3 contains 17 residues. CDR3 nucleotides: TGTGCCAGCAGCGGGGGCCCCCTTCTCTCTGGGGCCAACGTCCTGACTTTC. Its protein is CASSGGPLLSGANVLTF.

The V call is TRBV15, the J call TRBJ2-7, with 8 bases matching TRBD1. CDR1 is LNHNV, CDR2 YYDKDF, per germline (reference sequence). CDR3 length equals 15 residues. The V segment lost 0 bases and the J segment 1 base; nucleotides outside the gene matches: 2. The CDR3 coding sequence is TGTGCCACCAGCAGAGAGCAGGGGGCTTCCTACGAGCAGTACTTC. It translates to CATSREQGASYEQYF.

The rearrangement uses TRBV7-2 and TRBJ2-1, with 10 bases identical to TRBD2. Germline values: CDR1 SGHTA, CDR2 FQGNSA. The ends lost 2 bases at V and 8 bases at J; junction bases unmatched: 12. This CDR3 spans 17 amino acids. In DNA, the CDR3 is TGTGCCAGCAGCTTAATTCCCAGCGGGAGGGCCCAGTATGAGCAGTTCTTC. Protein sequence: CASSLIPSGRAQYEQFF.

The chain employs TRBV6-6 and TRBJ2-7, with D perhaps being TRBD1 or TRBD2 (5 bases each). The V gene lost 5 bases and the J gene lost 6 bases, with 8 bases spanning the gap. Germline CDR1 is MNHNY and CDR2 is SVGAGI (reference sequence). The CDR3 consists of 11 residues. The CDR3 sequence is CASSRGGEQYF. CDR3 sequence (DNA): TGTGCCAGCAGTCGGGGCGGCGAGCAGTACTTC.